Detailed here is one T cell receptor beta chain. These data originate in a study of shared clonotypes between healthy human individuals. Data came from immunoSEQ multiplex PCR; TCRdb stores just in-frame clones and leaves some out. Of hundreds of thousands of clones in the sample, around 72% are singletons; the top ten hold approximately 1.8%. Investigators divided CD4+ cells into CD45RA+ naive and CD45RA-negative memory subsets. The origin of this receptor is a woman aged 25 to 39 in good health. Material for sequencing was memory CD4+ T cells sorted from blood. Subset denoted: CD45RA-negative fraction.

This CDR3 reads CSVGFREGDTQYF. The CDR3 nucleotides are TGCAGCGTTGGTTTCAGGGAAGGAGATACGCAGTATTTT. The V gene is TRBV29-1, the J gene TRBJ2-3; possible D gene TRBD1, 5 bases. The CDR3 length is 13 residues. Per the germline V gene, CDR1 is SQVTM and CDR2 is ANQGSEA. Trimming removed 4 bases from V and 5 bases from J, with 13 bases in between.